Sequencing of this TCR beta chain was carried out in a study of T cell responses to AZD1222 COVID-19 vaccine. Trimming shortened V by 9 bases and J by 7 bases, and 18 bases separated the two germline ends. From germline, CDR1 is MDHEN and CDR2 SYDVKM. CDR3 length: 14 residues. Data came from immunoSEQ multiplex PCR; TCRdb stores just in-frame clones and leaves some out. The table includes over 120,000 clones, about 91% detected once. The material sequenced was peripheral blood, taken 28 days after the second AZD1222 dose. The origin of this receptor is an adult who received the AZD1222 COVID-19 vaccine. The chain recombines TRBV28 with TRBJ1-4, with D hard to call. CDR3 sequence: CASREAGKREKLFF. The DNA for the CDR3 is TGTGCCAGTAGAGAGGCGGGGAAGCGTGAAAAACTGTTTTTT.